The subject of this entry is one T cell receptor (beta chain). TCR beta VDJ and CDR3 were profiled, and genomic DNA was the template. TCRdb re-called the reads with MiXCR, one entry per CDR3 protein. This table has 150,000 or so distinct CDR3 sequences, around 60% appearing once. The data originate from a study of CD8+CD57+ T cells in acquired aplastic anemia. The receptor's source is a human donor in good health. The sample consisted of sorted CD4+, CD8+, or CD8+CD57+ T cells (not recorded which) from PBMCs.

The CDR3 region has the DNA TGCAGTGCCCTTGGACTAGCGGGGGGCCGGGACGAGCAGTACTTC. It specifies CSALGLAGGRDEQYF. The V gene is TRBV20-1, the J gene TRBJ2-7; 14 bases are shared with TRBD2. The CDR3 covers 15 residues. The V gene end was trimmed by 6 bases and the J gene end by 5 bases; junction bases not matched to a gene: 9. The germline CDR1 and CDR2 sequences are DFQATT and SNEGSKA (reference sequence).